Given below is one T cell receptor beta chain in context. The antigen it recognizes is unknown. No per-base quality is available; no much larger clone lies one base away. This specimen comes from a study of persistence of HIV-infected CD4 T cells (dated by TCRdb to 2018 to 2020). Notes on the research overall: Suppressive ART had been received by participants for a median of about eight years. Peripheral blood samples of up to roughly 200 mL were taken at multiple time points, with the exception of a couple of participants who underwent leukapheresis at a single time point. CMV- and HIV-1 Gag-responding CD4+ T cells were isolated from ART-treated individuals so that antigen-driven clonal expansion of HIV-1-infected cells could be examined. TCRbeta sequencing assessed the clonality of all cells in each sorted population, while proviral sequencing assessed the clonality of infected cells. The TCR cluster analysis across participants included 8 or 9 participants for CMV and roughly seven participants for Gag.

Study-wide findings and limitations: Significantly lower TCRbeta richness was observed in CMV- and Gag-responding cells than in anti-CD3/anti-CD28-responding cells, and higher oligoclonality was observed in CMV-responding cells than in CD3/CD28-stimulated and Gag-responding cells. The study involved few individuals and tested only a limited range of antigens. Antigen-responding cells were enriched for expanded CDR3beta sequences that were degenerate, which suggests that CD4+ responses to CMV and Gag underwent convergent selection. Within the same sorted populations, how oligoclonal the TCRs were correlated with how oligoclonal the proviruses were. Bulk TCR analyses could not be restricted to the rare CMV-responding cells that actually carried HIV-1 proviruses.

The CDR3 holds 12 amino acids from the cysteine to the phenylalanine. Only the CDR3 region is kept as DNA, spanning 36 bases read in frame from base 1. Taken from the germline V gene (reference sequence), the CDR1 and CDR2 loops are SGHAT and FQDESV. V is shortened by 5 bases, J by 5 bases, and the region joining them spans 9 bases. The immunoSEQ hsTCRB assay version 4, run in survey mode, was used to sequence TCRbeta repertoires from genomic DNA. Genomic DNA was diluted to roughly 9.8 ng/uL, using up to 1 ug per sample for TCRbeta sequencing. The original pipeline was this. Analysis of the TCRbeta data was done in ImmunoSeq Analyzer 3.0, and diversity was computed on productive nucleotide rearrangements. Lower-bound TCR diversity was estimated with the improved Chao index, and clonality with the Gini coefficient using the Immunarch R package. Different nucleotide rearrangements encoding the same CDR3beta amino acid sequence were counted as distinct clonotypes. Differential abundance analysis found TCRbeta sequences that were significantly enriched in antigen-responding cells compared with anti-CD3/anti-CD28-activated cells. Using predicted peptide-MHC specificity as the basis, GLIPH2 grouped TCRs into clusters, both for each participant individually and for the merged data sets that combined participants. In its TCRdb copy, this immuneACCESS table keeps in-frame sequences only and misses some clones. Where compared with another copy, unresolved V genes explain less than half of these, and the others have no known cause. From that table come the V and J calls and clone size; the DNA was used to work out D and trimming. A total of approximately 25,000 clones appear in this sample, approximately 79% of them only once. Around 2% of the sample comes from the top ten.

Taken with the paper, the label for treatment or condition translates to: suppressive antiretroviral therapy. A pool of overlapping HIV-1 Gag 15-mer peptides, at roughly 1 ug per peptide per mL, was used to stimulate the cells. Responding CD4+ T cells were sorted by upregulation of both CD40 ligand and CD69. HIV-1-infected adults in whom suppressive ART had been started during chronic infection were enrolled as participants. Participants had undetectable plasma HIV-1 RNA below 50 copies/mL for at least 4 years. To be included, a participant needed positive CMV serology and a CD4+ T cell count above 400 cells/uL. Before stimulation, PBMCs were isolated using density centrifugation and then depleted of CD8+ T cells. For around 18 hours, the CD8-depleted PBMCs were stimulated with anti-CD28/CD49d costimulation, a CD40-blocking antibody, and enfuvirtide to prevent new infections. Cells were sorted on a Beckman Coulter MoFlo Legacy or XDP sorter, with propidium iodide excluding dead cells. Genomic DNA was extracted with the QIAamp DNA Mini Kit for samples above one million cells, otherwise with the Quick-DNA Microprep Kit.

This receptor was taken from an adult man with HIV who was CMV-seropositive. The V and J genes are TRBV11-1 and TRBJ1-1, with TRBD1 perhaps the D gene, on 5 matching bases. The sample here was CD4+ T cells sorted from PBMCs after roughly 18-hour stimulation, taken from a patient who received antiretroviral therapy. The cell subset or site label for this specimen denotes: CD40L+CD69+ CD4 T cells responding to HIV-1 Gag peptides. The CDR3 sequence is CASSPRGTEAFF. The nucleotides are TGTGCCAGCAGCCCCCGGGGGACTGAAGCTTTCTTT.